What follows describes a single T cell receptor beta chain. The antigen is undetermined. The sample belongs to a study of somatic mutations in cytotoxic T cells in rheumatoid arthritis. Study background: The flow sorting of some V beta antibody-stained T-cell populations reached nearly 100% purity, and the sorted populations included V beta1+ cells sequenced for TCRB.

The repertoire was sequenced with immunoSEQ multiplex PCR; TCRdb's copy has only in-frame clones and lacks some. The data show about 23,000 clones, 70% to 90% seen once. The study, taken as a whole, reports: Comparison of CD8+ T-cell clonality between rheumatoid arthritis patients and age-matched healthy controls yielded no significant difference. Unlike healthy controls, rheumatoid arthritis patients had CD8+ clonality that increased with age.

Germline CDR1 SGHRS, CDR2 YFSETQ. Trimming cost V 0 bases and J 4 bases, with 11 bases left between them. There are 14 residues in the CDR3. V gene TRBV5-1 combines with J gene TRBJ2-7; possibly TRBD1 for D (6 bases). The sample was CD8+ T cells sorted from blood. The clonotype was recovered from an adult with rheumatoid arthritis. CDR3 loop: CASSLETGPYEQYF. CDR3 in DNA: TGCGCCAGCAGCTTGGAAACAGGGCCTTACGAGCAGTACTTC.